A single sample is the source of the 17 T cell receptor beta chains below, sequenced in a study of response to subunit inactivated influenza vaccine. TCRdb processed the RT-PCR reads anew with MiXCR; each CDR3 protein has one entry. The top ten clones hold 10% of a sample with around 320,000 distinct CDR3 sequences, roughly 20% of them seen once. The input for sequencing was PBMCs from blood, taken about 20 months after vaccination. These receptors originate from a man aged 50-75 years who received an inactivated influenza vaccine.

The chain is built from TRBV7-8 and TRBJ2-1; the D is unclear. The CDR3 runs to 15 residues. Deletions cut 5 bases from V and 8 bases from J, with 19 bases between. The germline V gene encodes CDR1 SGHVS and CDR2 FQNEAQ. The CDR3 DNA sequence: TGTGCCAGCAGCCGGAACACCCGGGCCAACTATGAGCAGTTCTTC. It specifies CASSRNTRANYEQFF.

This clonotype occurred a few times. The chain combines TRBV20-1 with TRBJ1-4; the D is unclear. The CDR3 totals 13 residues. The V gene's germline CDR1 is DFQATT and CDR2 SNEGSKA (reference sequence). The V gene lost 6 bases and the J gene lost 8 bases, with 16 bases spanning the gap. In DNA, the CDR3 is TGCAGTGCCAACCTCGGACGCAAAGAAAAACTGTTTTTT. The encoded protein is CSANLGRKEKLFF.

V and J are TRBV15 and TRBJ2-3; D gene unclear. V was shortened by 0 bases and J by 2 bases, with 18 bases between the two germline ends. The germline V gene has CDR1 LNHNV and CDR2 YYDKDF (reference sequence). The CDR3 sequence is 18 residues long. The CDR3 DNA reads TGTGCCACCAGCAGAGAGGTGGTCAGTTCGGGTTCCACAGATACGCAGTATTTT. As protein: CATSREVVSSGSTDTQYF. The variable domain in full, with the rest retrieved from reference TRBV15 and TRBJ2-3, is DAMVIQNPRYQVTQFGKPVTLSCSQTLNHNVMYWYQQKSSQAPKLLFHYYDKDFNNEADTPDNFQSRRPNTSFCFLDIRSPGLGDTAMYLCATSREVVSSGSTDTQYFGPGTRLTVL.

This clonotype was recorded a few times. The chain joins TRBV12-3 or TRBV12-4 to TRBJ1-5; D is unclear. The CDR3 contains 17 residues. V was shortened by 1 base and J by 7 bases, with 20 bases between the two germline ends. The CDR3 region is CASSLVGLLGLNQPQHF. The DNA of the CDR3 is TGTGCCAGCAGTTTAGTCGGGCTTTTAGGGCTCAACCAGCCCCAGCATTTT.

This chain joins TRBV4-1 and TRBJ1-2; a possible D gene is TRBD1 (5 bases). The V end lost 3 bases, the J end lost 1 base, and 12 bases lay between the germline ends. CDR1 MGHRA and CDR2 YSYEKL come from the germline V gene. This CDR3 comprises 15 residues. The CDR3 loop is CASSQRDGFNYGYTF. The CDR3 DNA sequence: TGCGCCAGCAGCCAGCGGGACGGTTTTAACTATGGCTACACCTTC.

The sample holds a few counts of this clonotype. This chain connects TRBV6-1 to TRBJ2-5; either TRBD1 or TRBD2 may fit D (5 bases each). The CDR3 spans 13 residues. V lost 4 bases to trimming and J lost 5 bases, with 11 bases between them. In germline, CDR1 is MNHNS, CDR2 SASEGT. The CDR3 loop reads CASSGGFRETQYF. The CDR3 region has the DNA TGTGCCAGCAGTGGGGGGTTTAGGGAGACCCAGTACTTC.

This clonotype was detected many times. The V gene is TRBV6-5, the J gene TRBJ1-6; 9 bases map to TRBD1. The CDR3 has 17 residues. The V segment lost 2 bases and the J segment 3 bases; nucleotides outside the gene matches: 5. Germline CDR1 is MNHEY and CDR2 is SVGAGI. The CDR3 bases are TGTGCCAGCAGTTACCGGCCGGGACAGGGCTATAATTCACCCCTCCACTTT. Translated, it gives CASSYRPGQGYNSPLHF.

The gene calls are TRBV4-2 and TRBJ2-3; TRBD2 matches at 10 bases. This CDR3 comprises 23 residues. V was pared by 4 bases and J by 3 bases, with 28 bases of the junction left unmatched. The germline V gene encodes CDR1 LGHNA and CDR2 YNFKEQ. DNA for the CDR3: TGTGCCAGCAGCCCGGACGGATCGGCCGGGACTAGCGACTTAGAGGGGGAGACAGATACGCAGTATTTT. The encoded protein is CASSPDGSAGTSDLEGETDTQYF.

This clonotype was detected only a few times. The gene calls are TRBV24-1 and TRBJ1-1; D possibly corresponds to TRBD1 (5 bases). Germline values: CDR1 KGHDR, CDR2 SFDVKD. V lost 7 bases and J lost 8, with 10 bases in between. The CDR3 spans 11 residues. The DNA of the CDR3 is TGTGCCACCAGGGCCCGGGGGGAAGCTTTCTTT. Amino acids: CATRARGEAFF.

This clonotype has a handful of counts. The gene calls are TRBV5-6 and TRBJ1-2; 10 nucleotides align to TRBD1. The CDR3 has 15 amino acids. CDR1 is SGHDT and CDR2 is YYEEEE in the germline V gene. The V and J ends lost 3 bases and 5 bases, in that order; junction bases with no gene match: 7. The CDR3 sequence is CASSSDRGSGYGYTF. In DNA, the CDR3 is TGTGCCAGCAGCTCGGACAGGGGGTCAGGGTATGGCTACACCTTC.

This chain connects TRBV28 to TRBJ2-1; 8 nucleotides agree with TRBD2. CDR1 MDHEN and CDR2 SYDVKM come from the germline V gene. This CDR3 comprises 15 residues. V lost 6 bases, J lost 8 bases, and 12 bases stayed unmatched. The CDR3 spells CASSSGGAGLDEQFF. DNA of the CDR3: TGTGCCAGCAGCTCCGGGGGGGCCGGATTGGATGAGCAGTTCTTC.

The rearrangement links TRBV10-3 to TRBJ1-2; D is uncertain. V was cut by 2 bases and J by 4 bases, with 11 bases left in between. There are 14 residues in the CDR3. CDR1 is ENHRY, CDR2 SYGVKD, per germline. The CDR3 nucleotides are TGTGCCATCAGTGAGCCGACCAGTGGCTATGGCTACACCTTC. Translating it yields CAISEPTSGYGYTF.

The chain combines TRBV20-1 with TRBJ2-1; D is unclear. V gave up 8 bases and J gave up 0 bases, with 11 bases separating them. This CDR3 has 13 residues. The germline V gene has CDR1 DFQATT and CDR2 SNEGSKA (reference sequence). DNA of the CDR3: TGCAGTCTAATCCACCCCTCCTACAATGAGCAGTTCTTC. Its translation is CSLIHPSYNEQFF.

On this clonotype: Given a much more abundant clone one base away, this may be a read error. The V and J genes are TRBV7-9 and TRBJ1-1; D gene unclear. In germline, CDR1 is SEHNR, CDR2 FQNEAQ (reference sequence). This CDR3 region has 13 residues. CDR3 protein: CASSSDMNTESFF. The CDR3 DNA is TGTGCCAGCAGCTCCGACATGAACACTGAATCTTTCTTT.

The chain employs TRBV12-2 and TRBJ2-1; the D call of TRBD2 is as the table states it, not checked on the DNA. TRBV12-2 is listed as a pseudogene. The CDR3 loop spans 14 amino acids. In DNA form, the CDR3 reads TGTGCAAGTCGCACCGGGACTAGCTGCAGTGAGCAGTTCTTC. Translation gives CASRTGTSCSEQFF.

This clonotype is a singleton in its sample. Written as DNA, the CDR3 is TGTGCCAGCAGTTTAGACGGAGAGGCCGGCAGCTCCTACGAGCAGTACTTC. Its protein is CASSLDGEAGSSYEQYF. The chain couples TRBV12-3 or TRBV12-4 to TRBJ2-7; D is uncertain. The V end was cut by 1 base, the J end by 0 bases, with 16 bases between. The CDR3 runs to 17 residues.

The chain joins TRBV10-1 to TRBJ2-3, with 10 bases identical to TRBD2. Trimming at V came to 8 bases and at J to 4 bases, leaving 3 bases not matched to a gene. This CDR3 is 13 amino acids long. Germline assignment: CDR1 WNHNN and CDR2 SYGVQD (reference sequence). CDR3 loop: CASASGGADTQYF. The CDR3 DNA reads TGCGCCAGCGCAAGCGGGGGGGCAGATACGCAGTATTTT.